These 13 T cell receptor beta chains were sequenced from one sample in a study of blood T cells in healthy people across ages. Together with a sample-barcoded 5' primer, a J-beta primer mix was included in a second PCR lasting about 7 to 12 cycles. Via MiXCR, TCRdb re-called the 5' RACE reads, giving one row per CDR3 protein. The repertoire holds roughly 2 million distinct CDR3 sequences, around half seen once, with roughly 2.1% in the top ten. Material: blood. These receptors were taken from a woman between 40 and 55 years old in good health.

This sequence joins TRBV2 and TRBJ2-3; a weak D match, TRBD2 (6 bases). The germline V gene has CDR1 SNHLY and CDR2 FYNNEI. CDR3 size: 18 residues. Deletions cut 4 bases from V and 0 bases from J, with 20 bases between. CDR3 loop: CASSGHGGLTFSTDTQYF. CDR3 in DNA: TGTGCCAGCAGTGGTCACGGGGGTTTAACATTTAGCACAGATACGCAGTATTTT.

As for this clonotype: One end of the junction fails to match germline, which may point to a read error. CDR3 coding DNA: TGTGCTAGCAGCCCCACCGGGACAGGGTTCGACGAGCAGTACTTC. This translates into CASSPTGTGFDEQYF. The chain recombines TRBV7-7 with TRBJ2-7, with 9 positions matching TRBD1. Germline lookup yields CDR1 SSHAT and CDR2 FNYEAQ (reference sequence). CDR3 length: 15 residues.

J is TRBJ1-6 and V is TRBV6-1; 7 bases fit TRBD1. Per the germline V gene, CDR1 is MNHNS and CDR2 is SASEGT. With 5 bases clipped from V and 4 bases from J, the junction kept 11 bases outside the gene matches. The CDR3 consists of 17 residues. The CDR3 DNA follows: TGTGCCAGCAGTCCTGCAGGGGGGACCCTATATAATTCACCCCTCCACTTT. It encodes CASSPAGGTLYNSPLHF.

The V gene is TRBV29-1, the J gene TRBJ2-1; 9 bases align to TRBD2. The V gene end was trimmed by 6 bases and the J gene end by 5 bases; junction bases not matched to a gene: 17. Germline V gene sequence: CDR1 SQVTM, CDR2 ANQGSEA. The CDR3 is made up of 17 amino acids. The CDR3 sequence: CSVLPRVSGGYNNEQFF. The CDR3 coding sequence is TGCAGCGTCCTCCCAAGGGTTAGCGGGGGTTATAACAATGAGCAGTTCTTC.

The chain carries TRBV24-1 and TRBJ2-7; 13 bases line up with TRBD2. The J call may be mistaken, given a closer DNA end match to TRBJ2-5. The germline CDR1 and CDR2 sequences are KGHDR and SFDVKD. The CDR3 covers 17 residues. CDR3 region: CATSDSWTSGGRETQYF. The CDR3 DNA follows: TGTGCCACCAGTGATTCCTGGACTAGCGGGGGTAGAGAGACCCAGTACTTC.

The gene calls are TRBV6-2 or TRBV6-3 and TRBJ2-2, with TRBD1 as a possible D gene (5 bases). The CDR3 contains 14 residues. Trimming removed 8 bases at V and 4 bases at J, with 14 bases between. Germline assignment: CDR1 MNHEY and CDR2 SVGEGT. The CDR3 reads CASRTTGVTGELFF. CDR3 bases: TGTGCCAGCCGAACAACAGGCGTCACCGGGGAGCTGTTTTTT.

This clonotype was observed a handful of times. The chain links TRBV4-3 to TRBJ2-6, with unresolved D. This CDR3 is 18 amino acids long. V was clipped by 5 bases and J by 0 bases, with 17 bases between them. The germline CDR1 and CDR2 sequences are LGHNA and YSLEER. Here the CDR3 reads CASSFRTFLSSGANVLTF. The CDR3 DNA follows: TGCGCCAGCAGCTTCCGGACCTTCTTAAGCTCTGGGGCCAACGTCCTGACTTTC.

This chain connects TRBV20-1 to TRBJ2-5, with 11 nucleotides matching TRBD2. The J call is in doubt because the DNA end fits TRBJ2-7 better. This CDR3 contains 15 residues. From germline, CDR1 is DFQATT and CDR2 SNEGSKA (reference sequence). The CDR3 DNA reads as TGCAGTGCTCTCGCGACTAGCGGGGCATCCTACGAGCAGTACTTC. This gives the protein CSALATSGASYEQYF.

This rearrangement joins TRBV4-1 to TRBJ1-2, with D possibly being TRBD1 (5 bases). V was trimmed by 3 bases and J by 7 bases, leaving 15 bases between them. CDR1 is MGHRA and CDR2 is YSYEKL in the germline V gene. This CDR3 is built from 14 residues. CDR3 residues: CASSQLWGVGGYTF. In DNA form, the CDR3 reads TGCGCCAGCAGCCAGCTGTGGGGGGTAGGTGGCTACACCTTC.

To note about this clonotype: One junction end disagrees with the germline gene, perhaps due to a read error. The rearrangement links TRBV27 to TRBJ1-2; D gene ambiguous. The CDR3 is made up of 15 amino acids. Germline V gene sequence: CDR1 MNHEY, CDR2 SMNVEV (reference sequence). Written as DNA, the CDR3 is TGTGCCGGCAGTTACGCCCCGTCCGGAAACTATGGCTACACCTTC. It yields the protein CAGSYAPSGNYGYTF.

The CDR3 sequence: CASSLLPAAPKSSGNTIYF. In DNA form, the CDR3 reads TGTGCCAGCAGCTTGTTGCCTGCGGCCCCGAAGAGCTCTGGAAACACCATATATTTT. The chain couples TRBV5-5 to TRBJ1-3; no clear D gene. V was clipped by 1 base and J by 0 bases, with 20 bases between them. CDR3 size: 19 residues. Per germline, CDR1 SGHKS and CDR2 YYEKEE (reference sequence).

The rearrangement joins TRBV24-1 to TRBJ2-3; 7 bases fit TRBD2. Germline CDR1 is KGHDR and CDR2 is SFDVKD. The CDR3 has 16 residues. With V trimmed by 5 bases and J by 2 bases, 9 bases remained unmatched. The CDR3, as DNA: TGTGCCACCAGTGGTCCTTTAGGGACTACCACAGATACGCAGTATTTT. This translates into CATSGPLGTTTDTQYF.

The chain uses TRBV20-1 and TRBJ2-4; no clear D. With 4 bases removed from V and 13 bases from J, the gap between germline ends came to 23 bases. Germline lookup yields CDR1 DFQATT and CDR2 SNEGSKA (reference sequence). The CDR3 extends over 14 amino acids. In DNA, the CDR3 is TGCAGTGCTACGGACCGGGCGTCTTTGGTGGAGCAGTACTTC. Translated, it gives CSATDRASLVEQYF.